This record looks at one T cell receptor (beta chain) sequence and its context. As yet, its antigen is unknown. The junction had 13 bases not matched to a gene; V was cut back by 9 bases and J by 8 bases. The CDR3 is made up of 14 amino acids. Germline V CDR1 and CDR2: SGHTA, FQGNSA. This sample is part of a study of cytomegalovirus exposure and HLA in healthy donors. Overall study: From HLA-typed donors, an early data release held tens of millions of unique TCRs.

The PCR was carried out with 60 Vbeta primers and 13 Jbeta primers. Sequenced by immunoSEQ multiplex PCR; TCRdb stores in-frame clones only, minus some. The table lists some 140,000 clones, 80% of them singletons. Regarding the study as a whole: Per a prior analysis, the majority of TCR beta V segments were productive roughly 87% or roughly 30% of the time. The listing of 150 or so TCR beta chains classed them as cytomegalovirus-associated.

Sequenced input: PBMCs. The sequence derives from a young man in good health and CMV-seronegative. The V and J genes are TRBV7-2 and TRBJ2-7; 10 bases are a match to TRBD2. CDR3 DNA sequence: TGTGCCAGTCGGACTAGCGGCATTGAGGTACAGCAGTACTTC. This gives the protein CASRTSGIEVQQYF.